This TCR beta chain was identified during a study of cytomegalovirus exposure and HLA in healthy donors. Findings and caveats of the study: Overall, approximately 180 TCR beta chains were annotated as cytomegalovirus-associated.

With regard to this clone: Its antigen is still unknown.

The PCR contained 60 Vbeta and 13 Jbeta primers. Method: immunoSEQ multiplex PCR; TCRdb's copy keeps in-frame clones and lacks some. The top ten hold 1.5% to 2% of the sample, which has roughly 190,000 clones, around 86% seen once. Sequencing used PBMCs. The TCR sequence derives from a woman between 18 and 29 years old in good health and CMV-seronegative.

The CDR3 DNA is TGTGCCAGCAGCTTGGCCAGGGGACAGAGAGCCCCCTACGAGCAGTACTTC. Amino acids: CASSLARGQRAPYEQYF. This chain connects TRBV5-4 to TRBJ2-7, with TRBD1 matching 7 bases. The CDR3 spans 17 residues. CDR1 is SGHNT and CDR2 is YYREEE in the germline V gene (reference sequence). The J segment lost 2 bases and the V segment lost 0 bases, leaving 11 bases of the junction unmatched.